The 2 T cell receptor beta chains below were found in one sample sequenced in a study of cytomegalovirus exposure and HLA in healthy donors (dated by TCRdb to 2016 to 2017). The library came from the immunoSEQ multiplex PCR assay. The multiplex PCR relied on a mix of 60 forward primers for TCR Vbeta segments and 13 reverse primers for TCR Jbeta segments. Imported from immuneACCESS, the table was reduced by TCRdb to in-frame sequences with V and J called. These copies leave out some clones; in studies compared against another copy, an unresolved V gene accounts for under half, and the cause of the remainder is not known. The sample records under 200,000 clones, about nine tenths of which are singletons. Of the sample, around 1% is held by the ten largest clones. Material: PBMCs. These receptors originate from a boy between 2 and 10 years old in good health and CMV-seronegative.

Only one count was recorded for this clone. The junction shows a germline mismatch at one end, possibly a read error. The rearrangement links TRBV7-9 to TRBJ2-1; 16 bases are a match to TRBD2. Germline V lookup: CDR1 SEHNR, CDR2 FQNEAQ (reference sequence). The CDR3 has 18 residues. DNA for the CDR3: TGTTCCAGCAGCAGAGGGACTAGCGGGAGGGCCTCCTACAATGAGCAGTTCTTC. Its translation: CSSSRGTSGRASYNEQFF.

The V call is TRBV9, the J call TRBJ2-3; D is unclear. Trimming took 0 bases from V and 6 from J, leaving 8 bases between them. Looked up from germline, CDR1 is SGDLS and CDR2 is YYNGEE. This CDR3 is built from 13 residues. The CDR3 loop is CASSVARSDTQYF. The CDR3 nucleotides are TGTGCCAGCAGCGTAGCTCGGTCCGATACGCAGTATTTT. Variable domain in full (rest from reference TRBV9 and TRBJ2-3): DSGVTQTPKHLITATGQRVTLRCSPRSGDLSVYWYQQSLDQGLQFLIQYYNGEERAKGNILERFSAQQFPDLHSELNLSSLELGDSALYFCASSVARSDTQYFGPGTRLTVL.